This T cell receptor (beta chain) came from a study of shared T cell receptors in the human thymus. Germline lookup yields CDR1 GTSNPN and CDR2 SVGIG (reference sequence). This CDR3 has 16 residues. The ends were cut back, 3 bases at V and 4 bases at J, with 16 bases in the middle. The data were produced by immunoSEQ multiplex PCR, yet TCRdb's version contains in-frame clones alone and is incomplete. The data show some 640,000 clones, approximately 89% seen once. This sample also appeared in a second study, on human thymus T cells. As that report states: Healthy Finnish infants having corrective surgery for congenital heart defects served as donors. In corrective heart surgery, resections were taken, and these provided the thymus tissue. Thymic TCR repertoires of unrelated people reportedly overlapped highly.

This chain links TRBV30 with TRBJ2-6; D not resolved. The specimen was thymocytes. The origin of this receptor is a boy younger than two with a congenital heart defect. The CDR3 reads CAWRPEANWGANVLTF. CDR3 DNA: TGTGCCTGGAGGCCCGAAGCCAACTGGGGGGCCAACGTCCTGACTTTC.